The rows below give T cell receptor beta chains drawn from one sample of a study of PD-L1 blockade in urothelial cancer. Profiled with immunoSEQ multiplex PCR; TCRdb holds only in-frame clones, not every one. The table records around 62,000 clones, almost 90% of them present only once. This sample comprised PBMCs, obtained around atezolizumab (anti-PD-L1) treatment. The receptors derive from a man between 60 and 75 years old with urothelial cancer. CDR3s include the opening cysteine and the closing phenylalanine or tryptophan. D genes are given only for firm matches. Clone size is given for some rows only: seen once, a few or many times, or a class if the clone is expanded.

>-|TRBV30|TRBD1
CAWSGQGAAFF
>-|TRBV6-1|TRBD1
CASRTGTGGLETQYF
>-|TRBV19|-
CASSQQQGREQYF
>-|TRBV7-9|-
CASSWKGESNTEAFF
>-|TRBV15|TRBD1
CATSTGTGFSPPSNYGYTF
>-|TRBV30|TRBD1
CAWSVGQAIDEQFF
>-|TRBV28|TRBD1
CASRATGIDEQYF
>-|TRBV7-9|-
CASSLQGRPSGNTIYF
>once|TRBV28|-
CASSLGGSYNEQFF
>-|TRBV28|-
CASSWGRGQADEQYF
>once|TRBV18|TRBD1
CASSTRTGGLDIQYF
>-|TRBV25-1|-
CASSEGGTQNTEAFF
>once|TRBV15|TRBD2
CATSGGTSDYNEQFF
>few|TRBV5-5|-
CASSLEGVVPGNTIYF
>-|TRBV29-1|-
CSVEDRGRGFSGNTIYF
>-|TRBV15|-
CATSSRGSRFGYTF
>-|TRBV19|-
CASRKTGEKLFF
>-|TRBV30|TRBD2
CAWSVFIAGTDTQYF
>-|TRBV10-3|TRBD2
CAISEAGLAVTYNEQFF
>-|TRBV10-3|-
CAIARSSYEQYF
>once|TRBV6-5|TRBD1
CASNHGGTGAIGQYF
>-|TRBV10-1|-
CASSESVGVGDTQYF
>-|TRBV5-1|-
CASSLPGLETQYF
>-|TRBV5-1|TRBD1
CASRTGDGATNEKLFF
>-|TRBV7-3|-
CASSVGQTNTGELFF
>-|TRBV11-3|-
CASSPRAEKLFF
>few|TRBV2|-
CASSEAIRGKLFF
>-|TRBV19|-
CASKGRGQPQHF
>-|TRBV6-1|-
CASRPDSSRGYTF
>-|TRBV11-2|-
CASSWRGPGNTIYF